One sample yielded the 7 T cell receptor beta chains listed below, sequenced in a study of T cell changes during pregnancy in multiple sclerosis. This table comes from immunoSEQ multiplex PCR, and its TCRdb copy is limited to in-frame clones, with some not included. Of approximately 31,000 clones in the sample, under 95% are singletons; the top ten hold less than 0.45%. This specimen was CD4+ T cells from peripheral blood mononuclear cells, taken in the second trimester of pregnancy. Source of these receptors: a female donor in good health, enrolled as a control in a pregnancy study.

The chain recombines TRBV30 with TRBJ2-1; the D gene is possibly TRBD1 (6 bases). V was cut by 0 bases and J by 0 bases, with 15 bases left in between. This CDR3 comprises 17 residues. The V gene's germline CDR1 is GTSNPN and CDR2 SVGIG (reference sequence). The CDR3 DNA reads TGTGCCTGGAGTGTTGGCGCAGGGGTTACCTCCTACAATGAGCAGTTCTTC. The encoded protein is CAWSVGAGVTSYNEQFF.

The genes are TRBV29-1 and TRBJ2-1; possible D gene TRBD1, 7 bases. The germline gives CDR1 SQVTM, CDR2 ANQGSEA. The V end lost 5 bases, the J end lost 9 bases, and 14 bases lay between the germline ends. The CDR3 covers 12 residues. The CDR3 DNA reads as TGCAGCGTTACCAGGGGGGTCAGTGAGCAGTTCTTC. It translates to CSVTRGVSEQFF.

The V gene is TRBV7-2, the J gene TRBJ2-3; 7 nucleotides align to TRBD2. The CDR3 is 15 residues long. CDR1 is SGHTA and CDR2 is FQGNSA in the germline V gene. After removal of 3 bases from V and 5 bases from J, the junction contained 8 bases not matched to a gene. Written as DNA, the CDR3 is TGTGCCAGCAGCTTCGATCGGCGGGGGAGAGATACGCAGTATTTT. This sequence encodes CASSFDRRGRDTQYF.

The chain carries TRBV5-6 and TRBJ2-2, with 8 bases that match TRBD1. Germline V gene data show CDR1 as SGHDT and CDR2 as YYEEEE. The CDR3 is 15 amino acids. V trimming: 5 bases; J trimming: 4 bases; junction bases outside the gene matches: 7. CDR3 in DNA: TGTGCCAGCAGAAGGGGCAGGGGGCTCACCGGGGAGCTGTTTTTT. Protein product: CASRRGRGLTGELFF.

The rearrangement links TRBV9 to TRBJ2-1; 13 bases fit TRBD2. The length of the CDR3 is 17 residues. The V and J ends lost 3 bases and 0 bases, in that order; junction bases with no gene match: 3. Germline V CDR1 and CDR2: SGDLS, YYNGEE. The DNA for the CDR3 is TGTGCCAGCAGCGCCAGACTAGCGGGAGGCTCCTACAATGAGCAGTTCTTC. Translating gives CASSARLAGGSYNEQFF.

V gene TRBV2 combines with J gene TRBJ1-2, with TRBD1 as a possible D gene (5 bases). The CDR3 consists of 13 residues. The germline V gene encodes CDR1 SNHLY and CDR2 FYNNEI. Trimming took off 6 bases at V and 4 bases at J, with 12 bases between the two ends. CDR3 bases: TGTGCCAGCAGGGTGGGGGGACCCTATGGCTACACCTTC. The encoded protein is CASRVGGPYGYTF.

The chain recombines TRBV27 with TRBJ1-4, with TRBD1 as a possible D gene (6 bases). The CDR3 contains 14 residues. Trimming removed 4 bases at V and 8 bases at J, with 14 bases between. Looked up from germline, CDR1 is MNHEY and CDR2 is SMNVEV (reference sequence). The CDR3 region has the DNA TGTGCCAGCAGTTCAGTACAGGGAGGGGAAAAACTGTTTTTT. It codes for CASSSVQGGEKLFF.